This TCR beta chain was identified in a study of shared clonotypes between healthy human individuals. Findings and caveats of the study: About 5% was the fraction of naive CD4 clonotypes found shared across four donors. Depth of sequencing was expected to influence donor clonotype sharing. In contrast to clonotypes shared by all four donors, non-shared clonotypes had lower generation probabilities.

Assay used: immunoSEQ multiplex PCR; TCRdb lists only in-frame clones, some missing. The sample consists of hundreds of thousands of clones, 55% to 75% of them appearing once. Remarks on this clone: Antigen specificity is unknown.

The TCR comes from a woman in her 30s in good health. The sample taken for sequencing was memory CD4+ T cells sorted from blood. Subset denoted: CD45RA-negative fraction.

DNA for the CDR3: TGTGCCAGCAGTGAAGGACAGCGGGGTGTCAACACTGAAGCTTTCTTT. The encoded protein is CASSEGQRGVNTEAFF. The gene calls are TRBV2 and TRBJ1-1, with a tentative D call TRBD1 (5 bases). The CDR3 has 16 residues. The V and J ends lost 1 base and 2 bases respectively, with 14 bases between them. Per germline, CDR1 SNHLY and CDR2 FYNNEI.